The clone carrying this T cell receptor beta chain was counted once. Original processing methods: Cell counts per sample came from amplifying reference gene primers. Produced via immunoSEQ multiplex PCR; TCRdb's table is partial and in-frame only. V and J calls and clone size are as listed in that table; D and trimming were resolved from the DNA. The sample includes 140,000 or so clones, 85% to 90% seen only once; the top ten take approximately 3%. This sample was included in a study of blood T cell repertoires in COVID-19. Study information: Samples taken during acute and convalescent COVID-19 were collected in the United States, Italy and Spain. The cDNA or gDNA used as material had been derived from T cells, B-cell-depleted T cells, or PBMCs.

CDR1 and CDR2 (germline): SGDLS, YYNGEE. Unmatched junction bases numbered 0, after V lost 0 bases and J lost 3 bases. The CDR3 loop spans 14 amino acids. The TCR sequence derives from a woman aged 55-69 years with active COVID-19. Sequencing was carried out using peripheral blood. V usage is TRBV9 and J usage is TRBJ2-3, with 8 bases identical to TRBD2. The CDR3 bases are TGTGCCAGCAGCGTAGCTAGCGGGACAGATACGCAGTATTTT. Translation: CASSVASGTDTQYF.